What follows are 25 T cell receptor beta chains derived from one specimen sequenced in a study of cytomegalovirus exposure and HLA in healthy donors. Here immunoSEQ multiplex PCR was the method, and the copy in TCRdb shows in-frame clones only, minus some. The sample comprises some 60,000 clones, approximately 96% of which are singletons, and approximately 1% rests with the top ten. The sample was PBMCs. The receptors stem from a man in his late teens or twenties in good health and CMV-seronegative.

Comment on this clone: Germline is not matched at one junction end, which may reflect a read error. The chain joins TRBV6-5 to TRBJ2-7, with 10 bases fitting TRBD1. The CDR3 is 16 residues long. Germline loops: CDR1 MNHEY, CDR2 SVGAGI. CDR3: CASSYSAGTGAYGQYF. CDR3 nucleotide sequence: TGTGCCAGCAGTTACTCCGCCGGGACAGGGGCATACGGGCAGTACTTC.

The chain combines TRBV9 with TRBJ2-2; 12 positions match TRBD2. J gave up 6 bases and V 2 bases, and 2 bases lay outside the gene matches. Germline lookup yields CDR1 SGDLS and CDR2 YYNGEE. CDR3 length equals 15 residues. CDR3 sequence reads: CASSVTSGSAGELFF. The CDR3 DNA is TGTGCCAGCAGCGTGACTAGCGGGAGTGCCGGGGAGCTGTTTTTT. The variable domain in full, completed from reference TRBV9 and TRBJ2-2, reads DSGVTQTPKHLITATGQRVTLRCSPRSGDLSVYWYQQSLDQGLQFLIQYYNGEERAKGNILERFSAQQFPDLHSELNLSSLELGDSALYFCASSVTSGSAGELFFGEGSRLTVL.

The CDR3 nucleotides are TGTGCCAGCAGCGAACTCAGGGGTCCCCAAGAGACCCAGTACTTC. Protein: CASSELRGPQETQYF. The chain joins TRBV25-1 to TRBJ2-5; TRBD1 is a possible D gene (6 bases). CDR3 length: 15 residues. V lost 6 bases, J lost 1 base, and 15 bases lay in between. In germline, CDR1 is MGHDK, CDR2 SYGVNS. Using reference TRBV25-1 and TRBJ2-5 for the parts outside the CDR3, the full variable domain is EADIYQTPRYLVIGTGKKITLECSQTMGHDKMYWYQQDPGMELHLIHYSYGVNSTEKGDLSSESTVSRIRTEHFPLTLESARPSHTSQYLCASSELRGPQETQYFGPGTRLLVL.

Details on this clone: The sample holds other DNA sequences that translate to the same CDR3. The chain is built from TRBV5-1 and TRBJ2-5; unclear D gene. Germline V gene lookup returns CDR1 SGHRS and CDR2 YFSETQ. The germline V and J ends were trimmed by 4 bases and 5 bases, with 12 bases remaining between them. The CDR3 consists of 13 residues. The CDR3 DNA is TGCGCCAGCAGCATCGGTACAGAGGAGACCCAGTACTTC. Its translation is CASSIGTEETQYF.

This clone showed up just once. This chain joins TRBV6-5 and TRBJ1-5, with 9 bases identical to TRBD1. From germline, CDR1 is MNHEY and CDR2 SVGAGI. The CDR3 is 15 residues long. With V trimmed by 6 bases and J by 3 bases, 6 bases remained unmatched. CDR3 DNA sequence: TGTGCCAGCAGACGGACAGGGGACCTCAATCAGCCCCAGCATTTT. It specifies CASRRTGDLNQPQHF.

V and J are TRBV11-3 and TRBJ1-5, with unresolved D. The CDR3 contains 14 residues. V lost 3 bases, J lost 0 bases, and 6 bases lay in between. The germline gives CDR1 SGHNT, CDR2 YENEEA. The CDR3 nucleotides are TGTGCCAGCAGCTTGTTATATAGCAATCAGCCCCAGCATTTT. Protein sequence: CASSLLYSNQPQHF.

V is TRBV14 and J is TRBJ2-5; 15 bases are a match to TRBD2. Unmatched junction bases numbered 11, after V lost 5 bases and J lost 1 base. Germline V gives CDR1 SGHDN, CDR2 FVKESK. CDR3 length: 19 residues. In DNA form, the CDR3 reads TGTGCCAGCAGCTCGGGACTAGCGGGAGGAATCGCGCGCCAAGAGACCCAGTACTTC. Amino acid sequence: CASSSGLAGGIARQETQYF.

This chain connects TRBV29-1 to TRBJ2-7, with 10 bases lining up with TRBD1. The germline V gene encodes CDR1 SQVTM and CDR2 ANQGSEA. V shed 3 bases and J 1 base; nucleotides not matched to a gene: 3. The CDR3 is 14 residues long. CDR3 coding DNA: TGCAGCGTTGAGGGGACAGGGGTTTCCTACGAGCAGTACTTC. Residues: CSVEGTGVSYEQYF.

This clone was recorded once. In DNA form, the CDR3 reads TGCGCCAGCAGCAGTACAGGGGGCGGATACACTGAAGCTTTCTTT. Translated, it gives CASSSTGGGYTEAFF. This sequence joins TRBV5-1 and TRBJ1-1, with TRBD1 matching over 9 bases. The ends lost 4 bases at V and 3 bases at J; junction bases unmatched: 7. Germline CDR1 reads SGHRS; CDR2 reads YFSETQ. The CDR3 has 15 amino acids.

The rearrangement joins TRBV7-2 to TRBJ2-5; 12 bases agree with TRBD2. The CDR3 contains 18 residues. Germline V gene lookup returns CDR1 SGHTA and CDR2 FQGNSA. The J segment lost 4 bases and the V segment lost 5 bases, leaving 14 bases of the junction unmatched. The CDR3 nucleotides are TGTGCCAGCAGCCCCCGACTAGCGGGAGTGGTAACGGGAGAGACCCAGTACTTC. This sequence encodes CASSPRLAGVVTGETQYF.

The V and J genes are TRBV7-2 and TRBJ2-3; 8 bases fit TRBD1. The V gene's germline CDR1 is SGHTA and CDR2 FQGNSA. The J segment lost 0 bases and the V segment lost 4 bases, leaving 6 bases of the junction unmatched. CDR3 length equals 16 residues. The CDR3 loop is CASSSWTGLSTDTQYF. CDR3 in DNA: TGTGCCAGCAGCTCGTGGACAGGGTTGAGCACAGATACGCAGTATTTT.

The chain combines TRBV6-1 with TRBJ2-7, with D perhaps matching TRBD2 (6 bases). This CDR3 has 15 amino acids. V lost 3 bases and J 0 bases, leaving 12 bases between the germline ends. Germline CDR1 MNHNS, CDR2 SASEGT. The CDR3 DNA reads TGTGCCAGCAGTGACGGCGGGACCGTCTCCTACGAGCAGTACTTC. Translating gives CASSDGGTVSYEQYF.

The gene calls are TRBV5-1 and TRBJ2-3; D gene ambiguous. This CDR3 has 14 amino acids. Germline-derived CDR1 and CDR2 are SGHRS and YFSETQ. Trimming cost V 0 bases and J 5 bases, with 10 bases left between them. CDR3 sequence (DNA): TGCGCCAGCAGCTTGGGACTTACGATAGATACGCAGTATTTT. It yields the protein CASSLGLTIDTQYF.

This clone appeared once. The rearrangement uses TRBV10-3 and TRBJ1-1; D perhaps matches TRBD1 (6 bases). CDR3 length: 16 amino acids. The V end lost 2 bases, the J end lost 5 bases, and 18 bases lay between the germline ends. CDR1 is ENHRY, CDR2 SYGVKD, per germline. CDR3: CAISEIGTLPGTEAFF. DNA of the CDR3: TGTGCCATCAGTGAGATTGGGACATTGCCGGGTACTGAAGCTTTCTTT.

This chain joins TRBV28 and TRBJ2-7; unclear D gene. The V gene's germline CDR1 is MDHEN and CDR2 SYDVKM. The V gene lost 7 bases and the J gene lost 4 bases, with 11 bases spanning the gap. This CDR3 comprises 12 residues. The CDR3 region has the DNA TGTGCCAGCACCAATAGTCGGTACGAGCAGTACTTC. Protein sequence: CASTNSRYEQYF.

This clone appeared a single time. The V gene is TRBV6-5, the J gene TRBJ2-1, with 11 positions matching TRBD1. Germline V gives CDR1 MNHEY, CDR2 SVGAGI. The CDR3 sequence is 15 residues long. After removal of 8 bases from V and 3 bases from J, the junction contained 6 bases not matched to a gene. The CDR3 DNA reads TGTGCCAGCCGAAGGACAGGGGGCTACTACAATGAGCAGTTCTTC. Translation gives CASRRTGGYYNEQFF.

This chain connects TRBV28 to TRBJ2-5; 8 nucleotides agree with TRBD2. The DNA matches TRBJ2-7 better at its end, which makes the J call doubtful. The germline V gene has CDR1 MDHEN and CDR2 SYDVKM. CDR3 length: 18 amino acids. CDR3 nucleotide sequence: TGTGCCAGCAGCCCCCCGGGGGGGAGTTTGGCGGGGGTGTACGAGCAGTACTTC. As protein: CASSPPGGSLAGVYEQYF.

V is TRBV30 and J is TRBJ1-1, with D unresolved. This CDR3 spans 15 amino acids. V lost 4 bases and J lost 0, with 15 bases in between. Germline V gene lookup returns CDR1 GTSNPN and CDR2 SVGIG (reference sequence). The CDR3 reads CAWTSKQRLNTEAFF. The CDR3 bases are TGTGCCTGGACCTCTAAGCAACGGTTGAACACTGAAGCTTTCTTT.

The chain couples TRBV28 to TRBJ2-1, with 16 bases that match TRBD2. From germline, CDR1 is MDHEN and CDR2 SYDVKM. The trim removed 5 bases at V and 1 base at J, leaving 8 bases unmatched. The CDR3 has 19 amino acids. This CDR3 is CASSPGGLAGGWSYNEQFF. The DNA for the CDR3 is TGTGCCAGCAGTCCGGGGGGACTAGCGGGAGGGTGGTCCTACAATGAGCAGTTCTTC.

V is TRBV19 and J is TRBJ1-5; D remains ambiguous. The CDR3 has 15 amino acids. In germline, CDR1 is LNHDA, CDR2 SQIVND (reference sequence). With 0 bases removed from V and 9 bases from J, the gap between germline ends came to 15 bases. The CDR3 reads CASSIEVIGSGPQHF. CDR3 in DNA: TGTGCCAGTAGTATAGAGGTAATCGGGAGCGGGCCCCAGCATTTT.

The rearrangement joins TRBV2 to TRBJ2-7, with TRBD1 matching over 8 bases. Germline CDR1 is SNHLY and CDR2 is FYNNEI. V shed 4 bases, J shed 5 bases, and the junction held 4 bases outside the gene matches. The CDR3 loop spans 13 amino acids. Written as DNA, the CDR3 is TGTGCCAGCAGTGGGGGACAGGTCCACGAGCAGTACTTC. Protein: CASSGGQVHEQYF.

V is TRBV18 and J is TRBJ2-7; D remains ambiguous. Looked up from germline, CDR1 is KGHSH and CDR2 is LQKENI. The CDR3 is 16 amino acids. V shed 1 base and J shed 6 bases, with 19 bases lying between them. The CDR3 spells CASSPRDTEELIEQYF. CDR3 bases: TGTGCCAGCTCACCACGTGACACCGAAGAACTTATCGAGCAGTACTTC.

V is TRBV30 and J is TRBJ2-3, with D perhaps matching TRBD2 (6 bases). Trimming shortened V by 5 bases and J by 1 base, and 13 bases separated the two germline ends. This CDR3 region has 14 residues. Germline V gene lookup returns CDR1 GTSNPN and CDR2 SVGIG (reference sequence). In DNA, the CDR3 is TGTGCCTGGGGAGCGGGTTCTGGCACAGATACGCAGTATTTT. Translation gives CAWGAGSGTDTQYF.

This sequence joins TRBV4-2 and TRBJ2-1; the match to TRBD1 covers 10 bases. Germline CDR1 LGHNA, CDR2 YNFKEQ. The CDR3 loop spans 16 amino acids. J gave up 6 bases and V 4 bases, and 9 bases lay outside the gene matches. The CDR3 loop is CASSLISGQGSNEQFF. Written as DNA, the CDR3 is TGTGCCAGCAGCCTCATCTCGGGACAGGGGAGCAATGAGCAGTTCTTC.

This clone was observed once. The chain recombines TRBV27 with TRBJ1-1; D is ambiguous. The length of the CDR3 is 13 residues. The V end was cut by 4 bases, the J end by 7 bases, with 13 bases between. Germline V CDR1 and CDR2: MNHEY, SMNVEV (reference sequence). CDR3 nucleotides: TGTGCCAGCAGTTCCTCCCAAGCCCATGAAGCTTTCTTT. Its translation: CASSSSQAHEAFF.